This TCR beta chain was sequenced during a study of T-cell reconstitution after alpha-beta-depleted transplantation in children. Overall study findings and caveats: A year had passed since transplant, and T-cell counts and diversity by then came mostly from newly produced T cells. Some patients showed high day-60 TCRbeta diversity, which derived from surviving recipient T cells and thymic progenitors. Alpha-beta T cells present about two months after transplant were reported to originate from several hundred expanded graft clones.

This clonotype was recorded at least ten times. Its antigen is as yet unknown. Unique molecular identifiers were incorporated into the prepared TCRbeta library. In TCRdb, the PCR reads were re-called with MiXCR into one record per CDR3 protein. This table holds a few hundred thousand distinct CDR3 sequences, about 9.9% found once. The CDR3 is 15 residues long. Germline CDR1 is MNHEY and CDR2 is SMNVEV (reference sequence). With 4 bases removed from V and 1 base from J, the gap between germline ends came to 12 bases. This sample comprised peripheral blood, obtained 180 days after TCRalphabeta/CD19-depleted stem cell transplant. The clonotype originates from a male patient aged 2 to 10 who had a stem cell transplant for chronic granulomatous disease, so the T cells may come from the graft donor. This chain connects TRBV27 to TRBJ2-3; D gene ambiguous. DNA for the CDR3: TGTGCCAGCAGTTACCAGTATTATGGCACAGATACGCAGTATTTT. Its translation is CASSYQYYGTDTQYF.